This entry lists 11 T cell receptor beta chains sequenced from one sample in a study of cytomegalovirus exposure and HLA in healthy donors. The PCR had 60 Vbeta and 13 Jbeta primers. Profiled with immunoSEQ multiplex PCR; TCRdb holds only in-frame clones, not every one. The sample holds roughly 110,000 clones, 75% seen once. The sample taken for sequencing was PBMCs. The receptors here all came from a male donor in good health and CMV-seropositive.

A word on this clone: One junction end disagrees with the germline gene, perhaps due to a read error. The CDR3 sequence: CASSSHGQGAGGNF. The CDR3 DNA sequence: TGTGCCAGCAGTTCACACGGACAGGGGGCGGGAGGTAACTTC. The chain joins TRBV28 to TRBJ2-7; 11 nucleotides match TRBD1. Germline V lookup: CDR1 MDHEN, CDR2 SYDVKM. The CDR3 is made up of 14 amino acids.

The rearrangement joins TRBV7-9 to TRBJ2-3, with TRBD2 matching 11 bases. The J segment lost 3 bases and the V segment lost 3 bases, leaving 5 bases of the junction unmatched. CDR1 is SEHNR, CDR2 FQNEAQ, per germline (reference sequence). The CDR3 consists of 16 residues. The CDR3 sequence: CASSFLTSGATDTQYF. The CDR3 nucleotides read TGTGCCAGCAGCTTCCTGACTAGCGGGGCAACAGATACGCAGTATTTT.

This clone was seen a single time. CDR3 bases: TGTGCCAGCTCACCACGGCTAGCGGGGGGGTTTCACGGCATTCAGTACTTC. Its protein product is CASSPRLAGGFHGIQYF. The chain couples TRBV18 to TRBJ2-4, with 12 bases that match TRBD2. CDR3 length equals 17 residues. The ends lost 1 base at V and 9 bases at J; junction bases unmatched: 10. Germline CDR1 and CDR2: KGHSH and LQKENI.

This clone came up a few times. V usage is TRBV10-3 and J usage is TRBJ2-1; 14 positions agree with TRBD2. The germline V gene has CDR1 ENHRY and CDR2 SYGVKD. J gave up 10 bases and V 5 bases, and 10 bases lay outside the gene matches. This CDR3 is built from 16 residues. CDR3: CAISPQGLAGVNEQFF. The DNA of the CDR3 is TGTGCCATCAGTCCCCAGGGACTAGCGGGAGTAAACGAGCAGTTCTTC.

The rearrangement uses TRBV15 and TRBJ2-7, with 10 nucleotides matching TRBD1. In germline, CDR1 is LNHNV, CDR2 YYDKDF (reference sequence). The CDR3 has 15 amino acids. Trimming removed 5 bases from V and 3 bases from J; junction bases left unmatched: 7. As DNA, the CDR3 is TGTGCCACCAGCGCTCGAGACAGGGGGCACTACGAGCAGTACTTC. It encodes CATSARDRGHYEQYF.

V usage is TRBV11-2 and J usage is TRBJ2-5; 8 bases align to TRBD2. Germline V gene sequence: CDR1 SGHAT, CDR2 FQNNGV. The V gene end was trimmed by 1 base and the J gene end by 5 bases; junction bases not matched to a gene: 9. This CDR3 spans 16 amino acids. CDR3 loop: CASSLVGTRASETQYF. Here the CDR3 DNA reads TGTGCCAGCAGCTTAGTAGGGACTAGGGCCTCGGAGACCCAGTACTTC.

This chain links TRBV2 with TRBJ2-3, with TRBD2 identical over 8 bases. Germline V CDR1 and CDR2: SNHLY, FYNNEI. The CDR3 is 17 amino acids. With V trimmed by 0 bases and J by 1 base, 6 bases remained unmatched. The CDR3 spells CASSEARTLAGTDTQYF. The CDR3 DNA follows: TGTGCCAGCAGTGAAGCTAGAACACTAGCGGGCACAGATACGCAGTATTTT. The variable domain in full, with the rest retrieved from reference TRBV2 and TRBJ2-3, is EPEVTQTPSHQVTQMGQEVILRCVPISNHLYFYWYRQILGQKVEFLVSFYNNEISEKSEIFDDQFSVERPDGSNFTLKIRSTKLEDSAMYFCASSEARTLAGTDTQYFGPGTRLTVL.

The rearrangement links TRBV5-4 to TRBJ2-7, with D possibly matching TRBD1 (6 bases). Germline assignment: CDR1 SGHNT and CDR2 YYREEE (reference sequence). The V and J ends lost 3 bases and 3 bases respectively, with 13 bases between them. The CDR3 totals 14 residues. As DNA, the CDR3 is TGTGCCAGCAGCTCCCGGGACAAAGTCTACGAGCAGTACTTC. As protein: CASSSRDKVYEQYF.

The J gene is TRBJ2-3, the V gene TRBV7-3, with a weak D call TRBD2 (6 bases). Germline V gene sequence: CDR1 SGHTA, CDR2 FQGTGA. There are 17 residues in the CDR3. Trimming left V 0 bases short and J 6 bases short, with 19 bases between. CDR3 protein: CASSLTGTRAGRDTQYF. CDR3 sequence (DNA): TGTGCCAGCAGCTTAACCGGGACTCGGGCCGGCCGCGATACGCAGTATTTT.

J is TRBJ2-7 and V is TRBV9; D gene unclear. The V end was cut by 1 base, the J end by 3 bases, with 8 bases between. The CDR3 length is 13 residues. Germline CDR1 is SGDLS and CDR2 is YYNGEE. Here the CDR3 DNA reads TGTGCCAGCAGCGTAATCCCGGGCTACGAGCAGTACTTC. It translates to CASSVIPGYEQYF.

The chain couples TRBV6-5 to TRBJ1-5; D perhaps matches TRBD1 (5 bases). This CDR3 contains 13 residues. From germline, CDR1 is MNHEY and CDR2 SVGAGI. V was clipped by 6 bases and J by 4 bases, with 10 bases between them. The CDR3 coding sequence is TGTGCCAGCAGCTATGACAGAAATCAGCCCCAGCATTTT. Translated: CASSYDRNQPQHF.